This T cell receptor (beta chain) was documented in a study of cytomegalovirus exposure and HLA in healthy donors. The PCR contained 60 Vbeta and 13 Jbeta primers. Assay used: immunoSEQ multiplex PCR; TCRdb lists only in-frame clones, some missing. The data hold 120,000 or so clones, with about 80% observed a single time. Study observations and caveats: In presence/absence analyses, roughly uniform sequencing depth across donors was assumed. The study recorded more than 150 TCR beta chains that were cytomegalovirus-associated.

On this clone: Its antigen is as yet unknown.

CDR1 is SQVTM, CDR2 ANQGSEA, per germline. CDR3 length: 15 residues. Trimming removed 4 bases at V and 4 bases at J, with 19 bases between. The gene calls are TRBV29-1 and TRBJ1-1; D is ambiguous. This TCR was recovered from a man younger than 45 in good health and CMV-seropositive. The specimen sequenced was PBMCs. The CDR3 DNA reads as TGCAGCGTTGCCCGGGGTTTGTTGAAGGGCACTGAAGCTTTCTTT. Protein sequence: CSVARGLLKGTEAFF. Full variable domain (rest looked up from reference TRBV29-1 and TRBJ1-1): SAVISQKPSRDICQRGTSLTIQCQVDSQVTMMFWYRQQPGQSLTLIATANQGSEATYESGFVIDKFPISRPNLTFSTLTVSNMSPEDSSIYLCSVARGLLKGTEAFFGQGTRLTVV.